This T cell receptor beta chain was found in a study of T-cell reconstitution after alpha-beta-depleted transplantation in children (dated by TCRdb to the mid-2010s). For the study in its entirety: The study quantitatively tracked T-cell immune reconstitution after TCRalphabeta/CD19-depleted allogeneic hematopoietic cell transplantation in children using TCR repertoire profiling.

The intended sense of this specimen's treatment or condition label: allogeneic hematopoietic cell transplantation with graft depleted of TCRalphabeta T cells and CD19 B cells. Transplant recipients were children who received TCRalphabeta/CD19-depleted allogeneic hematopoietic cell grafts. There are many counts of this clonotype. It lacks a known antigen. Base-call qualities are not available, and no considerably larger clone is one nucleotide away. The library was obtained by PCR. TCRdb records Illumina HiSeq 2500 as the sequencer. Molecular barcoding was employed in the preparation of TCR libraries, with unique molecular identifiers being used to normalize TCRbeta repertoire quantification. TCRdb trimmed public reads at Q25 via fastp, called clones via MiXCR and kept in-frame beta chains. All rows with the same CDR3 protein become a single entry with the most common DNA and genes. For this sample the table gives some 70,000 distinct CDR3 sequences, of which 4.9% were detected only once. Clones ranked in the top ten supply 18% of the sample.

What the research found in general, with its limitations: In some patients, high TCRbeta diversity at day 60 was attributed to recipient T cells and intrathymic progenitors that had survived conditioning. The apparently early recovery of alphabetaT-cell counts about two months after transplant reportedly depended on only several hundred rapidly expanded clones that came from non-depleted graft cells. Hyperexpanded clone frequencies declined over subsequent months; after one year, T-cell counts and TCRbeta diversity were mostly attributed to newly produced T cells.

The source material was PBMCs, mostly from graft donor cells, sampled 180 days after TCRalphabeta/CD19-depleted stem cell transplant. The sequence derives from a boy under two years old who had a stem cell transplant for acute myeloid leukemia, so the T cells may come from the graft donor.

Read as DNA, the sequence is TGTGCCAGCAGCGGTACAGGGGGCTATGTGGAGACCCAGTACTTC. Its protein is CASSGTGGYVETQYF. The chain links TRBV9 with TRBJ2-5; TRBD1 aligns with 9 central bases. The CDR3 holds 15 amino acids from the cysteine to the phenylalanine. Only the CDR3 DNA stays, 45 bases, in frame from base 1. From a lookup of the germline V gene, CDR1 and CDR2 are SGDLS and YYNGEE. V trim: 3 bases; J trim: 5 bases; unmatched bases: 8.